Reported below is one T cell receptor beta chain. The data were produced by immunoSEQ multiplex PCR, yet TCRdb's version contains in-frame clones alone and is incomplete. The sample shows 110,000 to 150,000 clones, about 80% of them seen only once. The data were taken from a study of blood T cell repertoires in COVID-19. The CDR3 totals 15 residues. The V end lost 3 bases, the J end lost 0 bases, and 8 bases lay between the germline ends. The germline CDR1 and CDR2 sequences are SGHTA and FQGNSA. The source is a woman aged 45-59 years who had recovered from COVID-19. This chain links TRBV7-2 with TRBJ2-2, with D tentatively TRBD1 (6 bases). Source material: PBMCs or T cells enriched from blood (not recorded which). CDR3 loop: CASSFRTANTGELFF. The CDR3 bases are TGTGCCAGCAGCTTTCGGACAGCGAACACCGGGGAGCTGTTTTTT.